A selection of T cell receptor beta chains follows, all from one sample in a study of blood T cell repertoires in COVID-19. Sequenced by immunoSEQ multiplex PCR; TCRdb stores in-frame clones only, minus some. The repertoire holds about 100,000 clones, with about 77% as singletons. Sequenced input: peripheral blood. The receptors stem from a human donor in a cohort sampled during active COVID-19. CDR3s include the opening cysteine and the closing phenylalanine or tryptophan. D genes are given only for firm matches. Where a row states a size, it is once, few, many or the class of an expanded clone; other rows omit it.

size	J	length	V	D	DNA	CDR3
once	TRBJ2-2	14	TRBV6-5	TRBD2	TGTGCCAGCAGTTATAGCGGGGCCCCCGGGGAGCTGTTTTTT	CASSYSGAPGELFF
once	TRBJ2-7	12	TRBV6-5	-	TGTGCCAGCAGCCCCCCCGCGGGAGAGCAGTACTTC	CASSPPAGEQYF
-	TRBJ2-4	17	TRBV25-1	-	TGTGCCAGCAGTGAATACCGACTAGATTGGGCCAAAAACATTCAGTACTTC	CASSEYRLDWAKNIQYF
-	TRBJ1-2	15	TRBV7-8	-	TGTGCCAGCAGCCCAGGGACAACAATGAACTATGGCTACACCTTC	CASSPGTTMNYGYTF
once	TRBJ2-7	13	TRBV23-1	-	TGCGCCAGCTCCCAAAGGGGGATCTACGAGCAGTACTTC	CASSQRGIYEQYF
-	TRBJ1-4	14	TRBV19	TRBD1	TGTGCCAGTAGTACCAGGGGGCAGGATGAAAAACTGTTTTTT	CASSTRGQDEKLFF
-	TRBJ1-1	14	TRBV27	-	TGTGCCAGCAGACTTACAGGGTGGACAACTGAAGCTTTCTTT	CASRLTGWTTEAFF
-	TRBJ1-4	13	TRBV7-9	TRBD1	TGTGCCAGCAGCGGGACAGTTGCTGAAAAACTGTTTTTT	CASSGTVAEKLFF
-	TRBJ1-5	15	TRBV4-1	-	TGCGCCAGCAGCCAAGACACCTATAGCAATCAGCCCCAGCATTTT	CASSQDTYSNQPQHF
-	TRBJ1-1	13	TRBV7-9	-	TGTGCCAGCAGCCCAACCTGGCAGGGGCAAGCTTTCTTT	CASSPTWQGQAFF
few	TRBJ2-1	15	TRBV6-5	TRBD2	TGTGCCAGCAGTTACCGATCGGGGAGGGTTCAAGAGCAGTTCTTC	CASSYRSGRVQEQFF
few	TRBJ2-7	15	TRBV7-6	TRBD2	TGTGCCAGCAGCCCCCAGGCTAGCGGGTCCTACGAGCAGTACTTC	CASSPQASGSYEQYF
-	TRBJ2-7	13	TRBV19	-	TGTGCCAGTAGTGTGGACAGATTTGGCGAGCAGTACTTC	CASSVDRFGEQYF
-	TRBJ1-5	14	TRBV28	-	TGTGCCAGCAGTTTTTCTGGGGGCCAGCAGCCCCAGCATTTT	CASSFSGGQQPQHF
-	TRBJ2-7	17	TRBV19	-	TGTGCCAGTAGTCCCTGGGGCACAACCCTACGCGTGGGCGAGCAGTACTTC	CASSPWGTTLRVGEQYF
-	TRBJ2-1	14	TRBV29-1	-	TGCAGCGGCCGCCTCTGGGGAGACCACAATGAGCAGTTCTTC	CSGRLWGDHNEQFF
-	TRBJ2-3	15	TRBV24-1	-	TGTGCCACCAGTGACGATACAGGGCGCACAGATACGCAGTATTTT	CATSDDTGRTDTQYF
-	TRBJ2-7	15	TRBV9	TRBD1	TGTGCCAGCAGCGTAGATACAGGGGGTGTGTACGAGCAGTACTTC	CASSVDTGGVYEQYF
-	TRBJ1-2	12	TRBV3-1/TRBV3-2	-	TGTGCCAGCAGCCAAGGGGCCGACAGGTACACCTTC	CASSQGADRYTF
-	TRBJ1-1	11	TRBV7-9	-	TGTGCCAGCACGGCAGGCACTGAAGCTTTCTTT	CASTAGTEAFF
-	TRBJ1-2	11	TRBV19	TRBD1	TGTGCCAGTAGTACAGGGGGCGGCTACACCTTC	CASSTGGGYTF
-	TRBJ2-7	14	TRBV6-5	TRBD2	TGTGCCAGCGCCCCGGGGAGGGCGGCCTACGAGCAGTACTTC	CASAPGRAAYEQYF
-	TRBJ1-2	12	TRBV28	-	TGTGCCAGCCGCACAGGGAGAAGTCGCTACACCTTC	CASRTGRSRYTF
-	TRBJ1-1	15	TRBV5-8	-	TGTGCCAGCAGCTTGTATCAGGGCGCGAACACTGAAGCTTTCTTT	CASSLYQGANTEAFF
-	TRBJ1-2	16	TRBV6-6	-	TGTGCCAGCAAGAAGAAACAGGGCCTTCATAACTATGGCTACACCTTC	CASKKKQGLHNYGYTF
once	TRBJ2-4	16	TRBV3-1/TRBV3-2	TRBD1	TGTGCCAGCAGCCACGGGACAGGAAAGGCCGAAAACATTCAGTACTTC	CASSHGTGKAENIQYF
-	TRBJ1-5	16	TRBV5-8	-	TGTGCCAGCAGCTTGTTCGGGGTACTAAGCAATCAGCCCCAGCATTTT	CASSLFGVLSNQPQHF
-	TRBJ1-2	16	TRBV13	-	TGTGCCAGCAGCTTAGGCCTTGGGGGCGCGGGAGATGGCTACACCTTC	CASSLGLGGAGDGYTF
once	TRBJ2-7	16	TRBV11-2	TRBD2	TGTGCCAGCAGCTCCCGGGGGGGTACTAGCTCCTACGAGCAGTACTTC	CASSSRGGTSSYEQYF
once	TRBJ1-4	16	TRBV28	-	TGTGCCAGCAGTACCGAATCTCCAACAACAGGGGAAAAACTGTTTTTT	CASSTESPTTGEKLFF
-	TRBJ2-2	15	TRBV19	-	TGTGCCAGTAGTCCTCGTGGGGCGCGAACCGGGGAGCTGTTTTTT	CASSPRGARTGELFF
-	TRBJ2-7	19	TRBV13	TRBD2	TGTGCCAGCAGCTTGATCCCGCGGGGGGACCCCCAGGGGAGCTACGAGCAGTACTTC	CASSLIPRGDPQGSYEQYF
-	TRBJ2-4	14	TRBV28	-	TGTGCCAGCAGCGCCTTACAGGGGGGGAACATTCAGTACTTC	CASSALQGGNIQYF
few	TRBJ2-1	17	TRBV19	TRBD2	TGTGCCAGTAGTATCGGACTAGCGGGGGGGCCCTGGGATGAGCAGTTCTTC	CASSIGLAGGPWDEQFF
few	TRBJ1-6	15	TRBV6-4	TRBD1	TGTGCCAGCAGGGGACAGGAAATTATCGGTTCACCCCTCCACTTT	CASRGQEIIGSPLHF
-	TRBJ2-4	15	TRBV2	TRBD1	TGTGCCAGCAGCCGGGACAGGGGGGGTTCAGACATTCAGTACTTC	CASSRDRGGSDIQYF
-	TRBJ2-1	13	TRBV21-1	-	TGTGCCAGCAACGGGAGAGGGGGGGCAAACCAGTTCTTC	CASNGRGGANQFF
-	TRBJ1-5	14	TRBV18	-	TGTGCCAGCTCCCCCGTGGAGGGCAATCAGCCCCAGCATTTT	CASSPVEGNQPQHF
-	TRBJ1-4	13	TRBV18	-	TGTGCCAGCTCACCCGGCGGGGCTGAAAAACTGTTTTTT	CASSPGGAEKLFF
many	TRBJ2-5	12	TRBV7-6	-	TGTGCCAGCAGCTTAGCGGCAAAGACCCAGTACTTC	CASSLAAKTQYF
few	TRBJ2-1	13	TRBV5-1	-	TGCGCCAGCAGACCCACCCTAGCGAATGAGCAGTTCTTC	CASRPTLANEQFF
-	TRBJ2-7	13	TRBV19	-	TGTGCCAGTAGACGACAGGATTCCTACGAGCAGTACTTC	CASRRQDSYEQYF